Below are 31 T cell receptor beta chains sequenced from a single sample in a study of blood T cell repertoires in COVID-19 (dated by TCRdb to the early 2020s). The library relied on the immunoSEQ multiplex PCR assay. Entries here come from immuneACCESS through TCRdb and include only in-frame sequences with V and J called. Some clones fail to appear in such tables; in the studies checked, an unresolved V gene covers under half of the shortfall, and the cause of the remainder is unknown. For this sample there are about 150,000 clones; about 87% appear just once. The top ten hold 35% to 45% of the sample. The sequenced material came from peripheral blood. These receptors originate from a human donor in a cohort sampled during active COVID-19.

The rearrangement uses TRBV5-4 and TRBJ2-7, with TRBD1 identical over 9 bases. This CDR3 contains 15 residues. Germline trimming cut 4 bases from V and 2 bases from J; bases unmatched to any gene: 7. Per the germline V gene, CDR1 is SGHNT and CDR2 is YYREEE (reference sequence). CDR3 protein: CASSPGQGFPYEQYF. The CDR3 DNA reads as TGTGCCAGCAGCCCCGGACAGGGGTTCCCCTACGAGCAGTACTTC.

The chain couples TRBV27 to TRBJ1-4, with TRBD1 as a possible D gene (6 bases). Germline-derived CDR1 and CDR2 are MNHEY and SMNVEV (reference sequence). With 6 bases removed from V and 5 bases from J, the gap between germline ends came to 13 bases. CDR3 length: 14 amino acids. The CDR3 protein is CASRPTGPNEKLFF. CDR3 sequence (DNA): TGTGCCAGCAGACCGACAGGCCCGAATGAAAAACTGTTTTTT.

The rearrangement uses TRBV11-3 and TRBJ2-1, with D unclear. Trimming removed 5 bases from V and 12 bases from J, with 14 bases in between. The length of the CDR3 is 12 residues. The germline gives CDR1 SGHNT, CDR2 YENEEA. The CDR3, as DNA: TGTGCCAGCAGCCTGCACTATGTTGGGCAGTTCTTC. This gives the protein CASSLHYVGQFF.

This sequence joins TRBV6-5 and TRBJ1-2; D is possibly TRBD1 (6 bases). The CDR3 runs to 16 residues. Trimming pared 2 bases from V and 6 bases from J, leaving 19 bases between. Germline assignment: CDR1 MNHEY and CDR2 SVGAGI. The CDR3 DNA is TGTGCCAGCAGTTACCGACGAGGGGGGGGTCGTGATGGCTACACCTTC. Its translation: CASSYRRGGGRDGYTF.

Many counts were recorded for this clone. The rearrangement uses TRBV12-3 or TRBV12-4 and TRBJ2-5, with 7 bases that match TRBD1. The V and J ends lost 6 bases and 3 bases, in that order; junction bases with no gene match: 1. This CDR3 spans 12 amino acids. CDR3 sequence: CASRGTEETQYF. The CDR3 region has the DNA TGTGCCAGCAGGGGGACAGAAGAGACCCAGTACTTC.

CDR3: CASSYSWPNYGYTF. DNA for the CDR3: TGTGCCAGCAGTTACTCGTGGCCTAACTATGGCTACACCTTC. J is TRBJ1-2 and V is TRBV6-6; D ambiguous. This CDR3 has 14 amino acids. In germline, CDR1 is MNHNY, CDR2 SVGAGI (reference sequence). V shed 0 bases and J shed 0 bases, with 5 bases lying between them.

V gene TRBV2 combines with J gene TRBJ2-2; 13 nucleotides match TRBD2. The CDR3 contains 16 residues. Germline loops: CDR1 SNHLY, CDR2 FYNNEI. J was trimmed by 6 bases and V by 6 bases; bases with no gene match: 7. CDR3 sequence reads: CASRPRLAGGAGELFF. The CDR3, as DNA: TGTGCCAGCAGGCCTAGACTAGCGGGAGGCGCCGGGGAGCTGTTTTTT.

This clone was picked up a small number of times. V usage is TRBV19 and J usage is TRBJ1-5; 7 bases are shared with TRBD1. V dropped 5 bases and J dropped 4; count of bases not matched to a gene: 11. Looked up from germline, CDR1 is LNHDA and CDR2 is SQIVND (reference sequence). CDR3 size: 16 residues. The DNA of the CDR3 is TGTGCCAGTAGTCTCGCGCCCGACAGGGTGAATCAGCCCCAGCATTTT. Its protein is CASSLAPDRVNQPQHF. The variable domain in full, with the rest retrieved from reference TRBV19 and TRBJ1-5, is DGGITQSPKYLFRKEGQNVTLSCEQNLNHDAMYWYRQDPGQGLRLIYYSQIVNDFQKGDIAEGYSVSREKKESFPLTVTSAQKNPTAFYLCASSLAPDRVNQPQHFGDGTRLSIL.

The rearrangement links TRBV3-1 (or the pseudogene TRBV3-2) to TRBJ1-4; no clear D. The germline V gene has CDR1 LGHDT and CDR2 YNNKEL (reference sequence). The CDR3 length is 18 residues. Trimming stripped 0 bases from V and 3 bases from J, with 17 bases between. The CDR3 DNA reads TGTGCCAGCAGCCAAGACCCAGGAAAGAGTGGGCCTAATGAAAAACTGTTTTTT. Translating gives CASSQDPGKSGPNEKLFF.

The chain carries TRBV11-3 and TRBJ2-2; 8 bases line up with TRBD2. This CDR3 region has 15 residues. J lost 5 bases, V lost 5 bases, and 7 bases had no gene match. The germline V gene encodes CDR1 SGHNT and CDR2 YENEEA. CDR3 nucleotide sequence: TGTGCCAGCAGCACCAGCGGGAGTGGAACCGGGGAGCTGTTTTTT. Its protein is CASSTSGSGTGELFF.

The gene calls are TRBV19 and TRBJ2-7; 10 nucleotides line up with TRBD1. This CDR3 is 14 amino acids long. V gave up 6 bases and J gave up 5 bases; unmatched junction bases: 7. The germline CDR1 and CDR2 sequences are LNHDA and SQIVND (reference sequence). In DNA, the CDR3 is TGTGCCAGTAGCCCCGGGACAGGGGATGACGAGCAGTACGTC. Translated: CASSPGTGDDEQYV.

The chain couples TRBV27 to TRBJ1-5, with TRBD1 as a possible D gene (5 bases). V was pared by 7 bases and J by 1 base, with 11 bases between. Germline values: CDR1 MNHEY, CDR2 SMNVEV (reference sequence). CDR3 length equals 14 residues. Written as DNA, the CDR3 is TGTGCCAGCACCCCGCAGGGCAGCAATCAGCCCCAGCATTTT. The encoded protein is CASTPQGSNQPQHF.

This chain joins TRBV2 and TRBJ1-5, with unresolved D. Trimming removed 0 bases at V and 9 bases at J, with 9 bases between. The length of the CDR3 is 13 residues. Germline lookup yields CDR1 SNHLY and CDR2 FYNNEI. CDR3 region: CASSEALFRPQHF. For the CDR3, the DNA is TGTGCCAGCAGTGAAGCGCTCTTTAGGCCCCAGCATTTT.

This clone appeared a single time. The chain has TRBV2 and TRBJ2-1; TRBD2 matches at 10 bases. Trimming cost V 6 bases and J 5 bases; bases outside gene matches: 13. CDR1 SNHLY and CDR2 FYNNEI come from the germline V gene. CDR3 size: 17 residues. The CDR3: CASRRQGASGGHNEQFF. The CDR3, as DNA: TGTGCCAGCAGACGTCAGGGCGCTAGCGGGGGTCACAATGAGCAGTTCTTC.

The rearrangement links TRBV18 to TRBJ1-2, with 8 bases matching TRBD1. The V gene's germline CDR1 is KGHSH and CDR2 LQKENI. The CDR3 totals 13 residues. The junction had 2 bases not matched to a gene; V was cut back by 4 bases and J by 4 bases. The CDR3 is CASSLDRVYGYTF. The DNA of the CDR3 is TGTGCCAGCTCACTGGACAGGGTCTATGGCTACACCTTC.

This clone was observed a few times. The chain combines TRBV7-3 with TRBJ2-3; 7 bases match TRBD2. The CDR3 sequence is 14 residues long. V shed 5 bases and J 6 bases; nucleotides not matched to a gene: 8. Germline-derived CDR1 and CDR2 are SGHTA and FQGTGA. DNA of the CDR3: TGTGCCAGCAGCCCGAGCGGGGTCGCGGATACGCAGTATTTT. Its translation is CASSPSGVADTQYF.

J is TRBJ1-4 and V is TRBV7-9, with TRBD1 matching over 7 bases. Germline V gives CDR1 SEHNR, CDR2 FQNEAQ (reference sequence). CDR3 size: 14 residues. J lost 5 bases, V lost 8 bases, and 8 bases had no gene match. The CDR3 region has the DNA TGTGCCAGCTCTCCCGGGACAGCGAATGAAAAACTGTTTTTT. This codes for CASSPGTANEKLFF.

This chain joins TRBV23-1 and TRBJ2-7; 7 positions match TRBD2. TRBV23-1 counts as an open reading frame of uncertain function. The CDR3 sequence is 15 residues long. The junction had 15 bases not matched to a gene; V was cut back by 6 bases and J by 7 bases. CDR3 sequence: CASSPRGLRVREQYV. CDR3 in DNA: TGCGCCAGCAGCCCCCGGGGACTACGGGTGAGGGAGCAGTACGTC.

The chain carries TRBV28 and TRBJ1-2, with D possibly matching TRBD1 (5 bases). Trimming pared 2 bases from V and 4 bases from J, leaving 11 bases between. The CDR3 contains 14 residues. CDR1 and CDR2 (germline): MDHEN, SYDVKM. CDR3 in amino acids: CASSLDRRVYGYTF. The CDR3 nucleotides read TGTGCCAGCAGTTTAGACAGAAGGGTCTATGGCTACACCTTC.

The CDR3 region is CASSPSLAGQETQYF. The CDR3 DNA follows: TGTGCCAGCAGCCCTAGTCTAGCGGGTCAAGAGACCCAGTACTTC. This chain uses TRBV7-3 with TRBJ2-5; 8 positions match TRBD2. The length of the CDR3 is 15 residues. Germline V CDR1 and CDR2: SGHTA, FQGTGA. V was pared by 5 bases and J by 2 bases, with 7 bases of the junction left unmatched.

The chain joins TRBV6-5 to TRBJ2-5, with 8 bases fitting TRBD1. The CDR3 is 14 amino acids. With 4 bases clipped from V and 2 bases from J, the junction kept 3 bases outside the gene matches. Per germline, CDR1 MNHEY and CDR2 SVGAGI. CDR3 DNA: TGTGCCAGCAGTTCCGGGACAGGTCAAGAGACCCAGTACTTC. This translates into CASSSGTGQETQYF.

J is TRBJ2-5 and V is TRBV29-1; 7 bases agree with TRBD1. The CDR3 consists of 14 residues. In germline, CDR1 is SQVTM, CDR2 ANQGSEA. V lost 3 bases and J lost 5; bases outside the gene matches: 9. CDR3 loop: CSVEGNRGDETQYF. The CDR3 DNA follows: TGCAGCGTTGAGGGGAACAGGGGAGATGAGACCCAGTACTTC.

This chain joins TRBV18 and TRBJ1-5, with TRBD1 as a possible D gene (5 bases). From germline, CDR1 is KGHSH and CDR2 LQKENI. The ends were cut back, 6 bases at V and 2 bases at J, with 8 bases in the middle. The length of the CDR3 is 13 residues. The CDR3 coding sequence is TGTGCCAGCTCCGGGGGGGGCAATCAGCCCCAGCATTTT. Translation: CASSGGGNQPQHF.

This chain joins TRBV27 and TRBJ1-3; possible D gene TRBD1, 6 bases. The germline V gene encodes CDR1 MNHEY and CDR2 SMNVEV (reference sequence). Trimming stripped 5 bases from V and 0 bases from J, with 11 bases between. There are 15 residues in the CDR3. CDR3: CASSATGSSGNTIYF. Written as DNA, the CDR3 is TGTGCCAGCAGTGCCACAGGGAGCTCTGGAAACACCATATATTTT.

The chain has TRBV6-2 or TRBV6-3 and TRBJ2-1, with 10 bases lining up with TRBD1. Germline CDR1 MNHEY, CDR2 SVGEGT. The CDR3 consists of 16 residues. V lost 5 bases, J lost 7 bases, and 11 bases stayed unmatched. In DNA form, the CDR3 reads TGTGCCAGCAGTCCCCGAGGGGGACAGGGGTTTAATGAGCAGTTCTTC. Amino acids: CASSPRGGQGFNEQFF.

The gene calls are TRBV6-5 and TRBJ1-4, with no clear D. The CDR3 length is 14 residues. The V and J ends lost 4 bases and 7 bases respectively, with 13 bases between them. The V gene's germline CDR1 is MNHEY and CDR2 SVGAGI. In nucleotides, the CDR3 is TGTGCCAGCAGTTTCGGGCCCGAGGGTGAAAAACTGTTTTTT. This sequence encodes CASSFGPEGEKLFF.

The chain joins TRBV5-6 to TRBJ2-7; 9 bases match TRBD2. The CDR3 has 16 residues. The germline gives CDR1 SGHDT, CDR2 YYEEEE. V lost 6 bases and J lost 2; bases outside the gene matches: 12. The CDR3 DNA is TGTGCCAGCACCTATTATAGCGGGAGTTGGGCCTACGAGCAGTACGTC. It translates to CASTYYSGSWAYEQYV.

The J gene is TRBJ1-2, the V gene TRBV5-4; tentative D call: TRBD1 (5 bases). The CDR3 sequence is 14 residues long. Germline V gives CDR1 SGHNT, CDR2 YYREEE (reference sequence). V was shortened by 4 bases and J by 3 bases, with 13 bases between the two germline ends. CDR3 amino acids: CASSGILRDYGYTF. CDR3 nucleotide sequence: TGTGCCAGCAGCGGAATACTCAGGGACTATGGCTACACCTTC.

V usage is TRBV7-9 and J usage is TRBJ2-1; no reliable D call. V lost 5 bases to trimming and J lost 9 bases, with 11 bases between them. The CDR3 extends over 12 amino acids. The germline V gene has CDR1 SEHNR and CDR2 FQNEAQ (reference sequence). In nucleotides, the CDR3 is TGTGCCAGCAGCCAGGTGGCAGCTGAGCAGTTCTTC. This encodes CASSQVAAEQFF. The full variable domain, with the rest looked up from reference TRBV7-9 and TRBJ2-1, is DTGVSQNPRHKITKRGQNVTFRCDPISEHNRLYWYRQTLGQGPEFLTYFQNEAQLEKSRLLSDRFSAERPKGSFSTLEIQRTEQGDSAMYLCASSQVAAEQFFGPGTRLTVL.

Comment on this clone: One end of the junction does not line up with germline, which may come from a read error. The J gene is TRBJ2-1, the V gene TRBV11-2, with TRBD2 identical over 8 bases. Germline CDR1 and CDR2: SGHAT and FQNNGV. This CDR3 is built from 15 residues. CDR3 nucleotide sequence: TGTGCCAGCAGCTTAGATGCGGGGGGCTACAGTGAGCAGTTCTTC. Residues: CASSLDAGGYSEQFF.

This clone turned up a few times. The chain has TRBV10-3 and TRBJ1-1, with no clear D. V lost 9 bases, J lost 5 bases, and 13 bases lay in between. Germline V lookup: CDR1 ENHRY, CDR2 SYGVKD. CDR3 length equals 12 residues. The CDR3 nucleotides are TGTGCCATTAGTAGAGGCGAGACTGAAGCTTTCTTT. Translating gives CAISRGETEAFF.